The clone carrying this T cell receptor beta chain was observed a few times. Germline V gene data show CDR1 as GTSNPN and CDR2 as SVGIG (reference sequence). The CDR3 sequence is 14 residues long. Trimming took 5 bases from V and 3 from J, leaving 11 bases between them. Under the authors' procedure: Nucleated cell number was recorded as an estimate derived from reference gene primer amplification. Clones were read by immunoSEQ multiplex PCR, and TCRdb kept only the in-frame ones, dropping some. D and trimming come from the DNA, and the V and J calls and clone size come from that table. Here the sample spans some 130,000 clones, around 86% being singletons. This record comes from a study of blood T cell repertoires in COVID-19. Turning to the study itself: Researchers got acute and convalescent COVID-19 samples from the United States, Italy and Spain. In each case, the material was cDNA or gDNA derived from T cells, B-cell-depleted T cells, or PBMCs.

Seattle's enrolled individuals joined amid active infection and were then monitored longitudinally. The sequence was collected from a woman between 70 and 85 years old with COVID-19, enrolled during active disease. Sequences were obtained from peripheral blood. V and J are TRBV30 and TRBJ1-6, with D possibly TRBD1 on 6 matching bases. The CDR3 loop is CAWHGQSYNSPLHF. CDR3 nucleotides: TGTGCCTGGCATGGACAGAGCTATAATTCACCCCTCCACTTT.